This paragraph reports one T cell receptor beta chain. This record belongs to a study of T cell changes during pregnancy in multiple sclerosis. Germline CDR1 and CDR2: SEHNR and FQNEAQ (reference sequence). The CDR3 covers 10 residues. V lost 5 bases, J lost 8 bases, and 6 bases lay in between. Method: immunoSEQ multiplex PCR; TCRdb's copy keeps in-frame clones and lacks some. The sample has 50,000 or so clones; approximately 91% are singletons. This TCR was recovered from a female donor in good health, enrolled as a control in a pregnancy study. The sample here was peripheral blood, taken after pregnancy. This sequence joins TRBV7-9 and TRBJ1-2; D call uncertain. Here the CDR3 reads CASSPQGYTF. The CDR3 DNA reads TGTGCCAGCAGCCCCCAGGGCTACACCTTC.